The 7 T cell receptor beta chains below come from one sample, sequenced in a study of T cell responses to AZD1222 COVID-19 vaccine. The table came from immunoSEQ multiplex PCR; TCRdb's copy has only in-frame clones and leaves some out. The sample holds 120,000 to 150,000 clones; approximately 90% are singletons and the top ten take about 3.2%. The sample consisted of peripheral blood, taken on day 0 of MenACWY control vaccination. Receptors were obtained from an adult in good health.

The chain combines TRBV27 with TRBJ2-7; TRBD1 agrees at 9 bases. The ends lost 6 bases at V and 6 bases at J; junction bases unmatched: 9. In germline, CDR1 is MNHEY, CDR2 SMNVEV (reference sequence). The CDR3 is made up of 14 amino acids. Here the CDR3 reads CASSSGTGYSEQYF. CDR3 in DNA: TGTGCCAGCAGCTCCGGGACAGGGTATAGCGAGCAGTACTTC.

Only a few counts were recorded for this clone. The chain has TRBV21-1 and TRBJ1-1. TRBV21-1 is annotated as a pseudogene. The CDR3 sequence is 15 residues long. The CDR3 DNA sequence: TGTGCCAGCAGCAAAGTTCGGGCTGTGAGGACTGAAGCTTTCTTT. This encodes CASSKVRAVRTEAFF.

The chain joins TRBV6-5 to TRBJ2-3, with D possibly being TRBD1 or TRBD2 (5 bases each). The V and J ends lost 7 bases and 4 bases respectively, with 15 bases between them. CDR1 and CDR2 (germline): MNHEY, SVGAGI. The CDR3 runs 14 residues. The CDR3 spells CASTRTGPADTQYF. The CDR3 DNA is TGTGCCAGCACTCGGACGGGGCCAGCAGATACGCAGTATTTT.

As for this clone: The sample has other DNA sequences that encode this CDR3 too. This chain joins TRBV11-3 and TRBJ2-1; D possibly corresponds to TRBD1 (7 bases). The V and J ends lost 5 bases and 7 bases respectively, with 21 bases between them. This CDR3 comprises 16 residues. Germline assignment: CDR1 SGHNT and CDR2 YENEEA. The CDR3 reads CASSPRQGGFVNEQFF. The CDR3 DNA sequence: TGTGCCAGCAGCCCTCGTCAGGGGGGCTTCGTAAATGAGCAGTTCTTC.

This chain links TRBV6-5 with TRBJ1-5; maybe TRBD1 (5 bases). CDR3 length: 13 amino acids. V lost 6 bases to trimming and J lost 7 bases, with 13 bases between them. Germline CDR1 reads MNHEY; CDR2 reads SVGAGI. CDR3 in DNA: TGTGCCAGCAGCGCCGGGACCCCCCAGCCCCAGCATTTT. It encodes CASSAGTPQPQHF.

The chain employs TRBV5-1 and TRBJ1-1; the D is unclear. Trimming took 4 bases from V and 1 from J, leaving 14 bases between them. The CDR3 length is 15 residues. Germline V gives CDR1 SGHRS, CDR2 YFSETQ. CDR3 bases: TGCGCCAGCAGCCCAGTTGCGGGAAAGAACACTGAAGCTTTCTTT. Translation: CASSPVAGKNTEAFF. Together with reference TRBV5-1 and TRBJ1-1, the CDR3 gives the full variable domain: KAGVTQTPRYLIKTRGQQVTLSCSPISGHRSVSWYQQTPGQGLQFLFEYFSETQRNKGNFPGRFSGRQFSNSRSEMNVSTLELGDSALYLCASSPVAGKNTEAFFGQGTRLTVV.

CDR3 residues: CASSSIAGSYNEQFF. CDR3 nucleotides: TGTGCCAGCAGCTCAATAGCGGGGTCCTACAATGAGCAGTTCTTC. The chain carries TRBV7-3 and TRBJ2-1; 8 bases match TRBD2. The V gene end was trimmed by 4 bases and the J gene end by 1 base; junction bases not matched to a gene: 3. CDR1 is SGHTA and CDR2 is FQGTGA in the germline V gene. The CDR3 runs 15 residues.